This TCR beta chain was captured by sequencing in a study of T-cell reconstitution after alpha-beta-depleted transplantation in children. Germline values: CDR1 SQVTM, CDR2 ANQGSEA. This CDR3 comprises 17 residues. Unmatched junction bases numbered 11, after V lost 0 bases and J lost 2 bases. The TCRbeta library was prepared with unique molecular identifiers. TCRdb redid the calling of the PCR reads with MiXCR, one entry per CDR3 protein. The table lists around 440,000 distinct CDR3 sequences, roughly a tenth of them singletons. This clonotype was counted ten times or more. The material sequenced was PBMCs, taken before TCRalphabeta/CD19-depleted stem cell transplant. The genes are TRBV29-1 and TRBJ2-3; 7 nucleotides align to TRBD2. This clonotype originated in a child aged 2 to 9 with inherited bone marrow failure, due to receive a stem cell transplant. CDR3 sequence: CSVEDPGGLTYTDTQYF. In nucleotides, the CDR3 is TGCAGCGTTGAAGATCCCGGGGGACTAACATACACAGATACGCAGTATTTT.